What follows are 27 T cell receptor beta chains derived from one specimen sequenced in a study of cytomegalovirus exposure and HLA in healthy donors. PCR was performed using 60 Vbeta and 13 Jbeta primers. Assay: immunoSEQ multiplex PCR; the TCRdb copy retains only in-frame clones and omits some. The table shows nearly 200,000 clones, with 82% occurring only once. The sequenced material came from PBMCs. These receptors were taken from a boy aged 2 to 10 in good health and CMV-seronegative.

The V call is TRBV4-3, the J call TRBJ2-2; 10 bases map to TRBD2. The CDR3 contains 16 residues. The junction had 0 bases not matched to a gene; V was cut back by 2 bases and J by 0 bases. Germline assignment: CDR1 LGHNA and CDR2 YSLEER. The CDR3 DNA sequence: TGCGCCAGCAGCCAAACTAGCGGGACGAACACCGGGGAGCTGTTTTTT. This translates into CASSQTSGTNTGELFF.

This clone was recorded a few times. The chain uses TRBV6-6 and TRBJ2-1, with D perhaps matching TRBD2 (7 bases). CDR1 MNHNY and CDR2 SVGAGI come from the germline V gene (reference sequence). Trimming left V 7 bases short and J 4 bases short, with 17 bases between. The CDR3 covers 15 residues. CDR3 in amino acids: CASIAGGQGYNEQFF. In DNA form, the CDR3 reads TGTGCCAGCATCGCCGGGGGGCAGGGATACAATGAGCAGTTCTTC.

CDR3 region: CASSLAGRNNSPLHF. CDR3 DNA sequence: TGTGCCAGCAGCTTGGCAGGCCGGAATAATTCACCCCTCCACTTT. The rearrangement joins TRBV5-6 to TRBJ1-6; D gene uncertain. Germline V lookup: CDR1 SGHDT, CDR2 YYEEEE. Deletions cut 0 bases from V and 5 bases from J, with 9 bases between. CDR3 length: 15 residues. Full variable domain (rest looked up from reference TRBV5-6 and TRBJ1-6): DAGVTQSPTHLIKTRGQQVTLRCSPKSGHDTVSWYQQALGQGPQFIFQYYEEEERQRGNFPDRFSGHQFPNYSSELNVNALLLGDSALYLCASSLAGRNNSPLHFGNGTRLTVT.

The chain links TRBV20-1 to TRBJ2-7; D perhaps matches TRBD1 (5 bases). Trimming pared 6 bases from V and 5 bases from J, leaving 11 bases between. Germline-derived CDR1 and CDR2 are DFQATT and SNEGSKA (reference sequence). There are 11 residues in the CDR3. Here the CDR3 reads CSALGENEQYF. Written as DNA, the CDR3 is TGCAGTGCCTTAGGGGAAAACGAGCAGTACTTC.

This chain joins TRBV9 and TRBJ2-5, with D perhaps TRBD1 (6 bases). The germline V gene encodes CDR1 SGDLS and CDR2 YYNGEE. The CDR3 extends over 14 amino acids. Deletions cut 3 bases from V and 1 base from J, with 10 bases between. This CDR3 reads CASSEDSLQETQYF. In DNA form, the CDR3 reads TGTGCCAGCAGCGAGGACAGTCTCCAAGAGACCCAGTACTTC. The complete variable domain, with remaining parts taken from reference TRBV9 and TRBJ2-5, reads DSGVTQTPKHLITATGQRVTLRCSPRSGDLSVYWYQQSLDQGLQFLIQYYNGEERAKGNILERFSAQQFPDLHSELNLSSLELGDSALYFCASSEDSLQETQYFGPGTRLLVL.

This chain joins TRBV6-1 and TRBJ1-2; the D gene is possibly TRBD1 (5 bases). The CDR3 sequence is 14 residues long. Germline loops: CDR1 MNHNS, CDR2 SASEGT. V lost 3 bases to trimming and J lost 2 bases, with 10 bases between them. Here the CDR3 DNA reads TGTGCCAGCAGTGATTACAGGTCGAACTATGGCTACACCTTC. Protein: CASSDYRSNYGYTF.

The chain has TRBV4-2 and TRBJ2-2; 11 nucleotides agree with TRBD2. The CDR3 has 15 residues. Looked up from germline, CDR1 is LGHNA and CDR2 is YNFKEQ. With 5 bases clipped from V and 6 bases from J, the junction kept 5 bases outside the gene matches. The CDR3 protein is CASSVAGGPAGELFF. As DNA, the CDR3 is TGTGCCAGCAGCGTAGCGGGGGGGCCGGCCGGGGAGCTGTTTTTT.

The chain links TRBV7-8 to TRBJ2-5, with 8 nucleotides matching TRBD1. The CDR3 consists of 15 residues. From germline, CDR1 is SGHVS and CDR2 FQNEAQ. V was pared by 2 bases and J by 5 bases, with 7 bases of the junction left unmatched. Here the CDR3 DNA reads TGTGCCAGCAGCTTAACTGGACAGGGAGAGGAGACCCAGTACTTC. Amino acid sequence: CASSLTGQGEETQYF.

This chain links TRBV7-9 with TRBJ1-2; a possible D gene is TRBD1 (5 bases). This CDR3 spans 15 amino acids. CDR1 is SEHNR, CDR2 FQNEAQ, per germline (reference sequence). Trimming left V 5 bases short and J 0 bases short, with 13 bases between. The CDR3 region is CASSPGGGANYGYTF. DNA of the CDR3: TGTGCCAGCAGCCCGGGAGGAGGGGCTAACTATGGCTACACCTTC.

DNA of the CDR3: TGTGCCAGCAGCTTAGATCGTTCCTACGAGCAGTACTTC. Translation: CASSLDRSYEQYF. The V call is TRBV7-2, the J call TRBJ2-7; D remains unclear. Trimming removed 1 base at V and 1 base at J, with 5 bases between. Germline CDR1 is SGHTA and CDR2 is FQGNSA. The CDR3 has 13 residues. Full variable domain (outside the CDR3, taken from reference TRBV7-2 and TRBJ2-7): GAGVSQSPSNKVTEKGKDVELRCDPISGHTALYWYRQSLGQGLEFLIYFQGNSAPDKSGLPSDRFSAERTGGSVSTLTIQRTQQEDSAVYLCASSLDRSYEQYFGPGTRLTVT.

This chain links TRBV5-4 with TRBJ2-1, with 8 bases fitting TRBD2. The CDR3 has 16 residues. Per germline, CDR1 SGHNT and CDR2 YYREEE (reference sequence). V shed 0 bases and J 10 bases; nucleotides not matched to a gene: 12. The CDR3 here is CASSLGVGTRVREQFF. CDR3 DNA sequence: TGTGCCAGCAGCTTGGGTGTCGGGACTAGGGTTAGGGAGCAGTTCTTC.

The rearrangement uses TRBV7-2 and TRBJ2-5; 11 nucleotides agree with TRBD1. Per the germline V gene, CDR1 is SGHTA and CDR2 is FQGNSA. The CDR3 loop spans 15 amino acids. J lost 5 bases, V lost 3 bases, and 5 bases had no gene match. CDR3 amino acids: CASSFRTGGVETQYF. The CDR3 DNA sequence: TGTGCCAGCAGCTTTCGGACAGGGGGCGTGGAGACCCAGTACTTC.

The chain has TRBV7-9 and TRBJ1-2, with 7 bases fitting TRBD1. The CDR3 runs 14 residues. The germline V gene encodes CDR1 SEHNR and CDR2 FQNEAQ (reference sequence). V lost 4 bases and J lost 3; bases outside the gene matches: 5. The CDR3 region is CASSSRDSYYGYTF. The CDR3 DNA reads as TGTGCCAGCAGCTCCCGGGACAGTTACTATGGCTACACCTTC.

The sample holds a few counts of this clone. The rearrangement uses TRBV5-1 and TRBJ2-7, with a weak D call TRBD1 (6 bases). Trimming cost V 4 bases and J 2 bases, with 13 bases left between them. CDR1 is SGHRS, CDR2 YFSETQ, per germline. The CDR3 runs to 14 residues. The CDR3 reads CASSPQGTPYEQYF. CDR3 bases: TGCGCCAGCAGCCCTCAGGGGACCCCCTACGAGCAGTACTTC.

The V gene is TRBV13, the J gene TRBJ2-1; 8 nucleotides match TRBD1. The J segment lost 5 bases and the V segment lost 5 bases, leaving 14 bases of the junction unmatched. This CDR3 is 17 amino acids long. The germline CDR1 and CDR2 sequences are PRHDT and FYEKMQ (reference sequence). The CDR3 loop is CASSPMLDRGDHNEQFF. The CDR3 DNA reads TGTGCCAGCAGCCCTATGCTTGACAGGGGAGACCACAATGAGCAGTTCTTC. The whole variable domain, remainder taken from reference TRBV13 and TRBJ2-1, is AAGVIQSPRHLIKEKRETATLKCYPIPRHDTVYWYQQGPGQDPQFLISFYEKMQSDKGSIPDRFSAQQFSDYHSELNMSSLELGDSALYFCASSPMLDRGDHNEQFFGPGTRLTVL.

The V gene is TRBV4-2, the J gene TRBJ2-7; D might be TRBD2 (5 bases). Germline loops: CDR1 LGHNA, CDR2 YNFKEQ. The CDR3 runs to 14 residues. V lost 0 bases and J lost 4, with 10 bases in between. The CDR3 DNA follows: TGTGCCAGCAGCCAAGAGCGGGTGTTATACGAGCAGTACTTC. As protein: CASSQERVLYEQYF.

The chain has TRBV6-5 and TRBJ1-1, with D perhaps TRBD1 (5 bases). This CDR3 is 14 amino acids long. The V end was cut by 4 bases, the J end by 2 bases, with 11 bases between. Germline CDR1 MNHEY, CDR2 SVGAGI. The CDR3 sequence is CASSLDSPNTEAFF. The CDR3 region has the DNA TGTGCCAGCAGTTTAGACAGCCCAAACACTGAAGCTTTCTTT.

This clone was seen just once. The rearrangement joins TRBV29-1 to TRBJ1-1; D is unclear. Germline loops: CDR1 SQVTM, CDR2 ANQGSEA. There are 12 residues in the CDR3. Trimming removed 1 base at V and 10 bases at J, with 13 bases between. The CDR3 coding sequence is TGCAGCGTTGAAGTCGGTATGGAGGGAGCTTTCTTT. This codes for CSVEVGMEGAFF. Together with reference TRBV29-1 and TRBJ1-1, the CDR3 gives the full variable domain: SAVISQKPSRDICQRGTSLTIQCQVDSQVTMMFWYRQQPGQSLTLIATANQGSEATYESGFVIDKFPISRPNLTFSTLTVSNMSPEDSSIYLCSVEVGMEGAFFGQGTRLTVV.

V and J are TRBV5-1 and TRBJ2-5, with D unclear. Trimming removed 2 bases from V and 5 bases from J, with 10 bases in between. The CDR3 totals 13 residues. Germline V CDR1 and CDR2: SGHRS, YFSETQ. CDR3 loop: CASSFGAEETQYF. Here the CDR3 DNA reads TGCGCCAGCAGCTTCGGTGCGGAGGAGACCCAGTACTTC.

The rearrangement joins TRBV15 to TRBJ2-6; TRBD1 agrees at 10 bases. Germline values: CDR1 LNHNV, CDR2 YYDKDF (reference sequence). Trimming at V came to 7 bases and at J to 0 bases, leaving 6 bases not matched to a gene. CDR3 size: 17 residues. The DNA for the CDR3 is TGTGCCACCAATAGCGGGACAGGGGTCTCTGGGGCCAACGTCCTGACTTTC. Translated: CATNSGTGVSGANVLTF.

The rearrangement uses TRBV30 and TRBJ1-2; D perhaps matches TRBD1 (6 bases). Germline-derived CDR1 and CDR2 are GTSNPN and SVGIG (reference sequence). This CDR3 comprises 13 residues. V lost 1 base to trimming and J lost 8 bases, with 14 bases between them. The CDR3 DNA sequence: TGTGCCTGGAGTGGGGGGACAAGATCGGGCTACACCTTC. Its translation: CAWSGGTRSGYTF.

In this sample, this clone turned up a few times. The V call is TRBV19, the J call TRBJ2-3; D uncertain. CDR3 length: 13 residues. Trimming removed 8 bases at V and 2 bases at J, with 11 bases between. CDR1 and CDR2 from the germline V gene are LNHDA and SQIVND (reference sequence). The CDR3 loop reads CASALTSTDTQYF. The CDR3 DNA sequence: TGTGCCAGTGCCCTTACTTCCACAGATACGCAGTATTTT.

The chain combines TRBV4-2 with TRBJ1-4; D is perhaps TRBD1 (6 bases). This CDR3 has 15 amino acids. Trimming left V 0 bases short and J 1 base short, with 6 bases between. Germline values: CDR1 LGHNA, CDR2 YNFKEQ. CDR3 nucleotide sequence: TGTGCCAGCAGCCAAGAAGGGGGAACTAATGAAAAACTGTTTTTT. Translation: CASSQEGGTNEKLFF.

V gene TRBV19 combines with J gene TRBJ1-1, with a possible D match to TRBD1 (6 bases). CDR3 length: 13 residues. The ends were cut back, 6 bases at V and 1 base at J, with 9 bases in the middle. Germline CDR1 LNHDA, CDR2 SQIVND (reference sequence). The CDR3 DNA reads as TGTGCCAGTAGGCTACAGGGGAACACTGAAGCTTTCTTT. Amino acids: CASRLQGNTEAFF.

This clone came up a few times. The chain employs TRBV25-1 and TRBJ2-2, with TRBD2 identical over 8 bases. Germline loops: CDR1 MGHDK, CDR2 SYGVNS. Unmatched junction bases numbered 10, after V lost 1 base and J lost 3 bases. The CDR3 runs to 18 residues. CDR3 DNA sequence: TGTGCCAGCAGTGAATTAAGGCGGGGGGCCGGGGACACCGGGGAGCTGTTTTTT. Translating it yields CASSELRRGAGDTGELFF.

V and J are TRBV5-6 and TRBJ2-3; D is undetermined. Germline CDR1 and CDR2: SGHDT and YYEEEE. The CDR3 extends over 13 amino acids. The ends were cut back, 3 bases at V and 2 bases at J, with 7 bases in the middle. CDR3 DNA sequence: TGTGCCAGCAGCTCGGCGGTCACAGATACGCAGTATTTT. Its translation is CASSSAVTDTQYF.

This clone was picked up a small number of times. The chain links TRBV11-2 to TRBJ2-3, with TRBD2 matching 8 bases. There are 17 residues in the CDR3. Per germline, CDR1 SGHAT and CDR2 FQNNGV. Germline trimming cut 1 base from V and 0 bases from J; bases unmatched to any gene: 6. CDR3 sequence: CASSLAGGAGSTDTQYF. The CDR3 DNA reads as TGTGCCAGCAGCTTAGCCGGGGGGGCCGGGAGCACAGATACGCAGTATTTT. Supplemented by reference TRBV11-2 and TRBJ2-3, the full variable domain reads EAGVAQSPRYKIIEKRQSVAFWCNPISGHATLYWYQQILGQGPKLLIQFQNNGVVDDSQLPKDRFSAERLKGVDSTLKIQPAKLEDSAVYLCASSLAGGAGSTDTQYFGPGTRLTVL.